Presented here are 26 T cell receptor beta chains from one specimen sequenced in a study of blood T cell repertoires in COVID-19. The assay was immunoSEQ multiplex PCR, and TCRdb's table has in-frame clones only and misses some. The sample yields approximately 100,000 clones, 92% seen once. Sequencing input: peripheral blood. The receptors originated from a man aged 65 to 85 with acute or convalescent COVID-19.

The genes are TRBV29-1 and TRBJ2-6; TRBD1 might be the D (6 bases). Germline lookup yields CDR1 SQVTM and CDR2 ANQGSEA. Trimming pared 2 bases from V and 13 bases from J, leaving 15 bases between. There are 13 residues in the CDR3. The CDR3 DNA sequence: TGCAGCGTTGAATTGTTGGGGGCAGGTGTCCTGACTTTC. It is translated as CSVELLGAGVLTF.

The chain recombines TRBV30 with TRBJ2-7, with D perhaps matching TRBD1 or TRBD2 (5 bases each). The germline V and J ends were trimmed by 5 bases and 7 bases, with 12 bases remaining between them. The length of the CDR3 is 11 residues. Germline lookup yields CDR1 GTSNPN and CDR2 SVGIG (reference sequence). CDR3 sequence (DNA): TGTGCCTGGGGGGGTTCGGGGGAGCAGTACTTC. This codes for CAWGGSGEQYF.

CDR3 residues: CASSRDRGLQTEAFF. The DNA of the CDR3 is TGTGCCAGCAGTAGGGACAGGGGGCTTCAGACTGAAGCTTTCTTT. The chain joins TRBV6-5 to TRBJ1-1; 12 bases match TRBD1. The CDR3 sequence is 15 residues long. J lost 5 bases, V lost 5 bases, and 6 bases had no gene match. Germline assignment: CDR1 MNHEY and CDR2 SVGAGI.

V usage is TRBV6-5 and J usage is TRBJ1-4, with 8 nucleotides matching TRBD1. The CDR3 sequence is 12 residues long. V was clipped by 4 bases and J by 14 bases; unmatched bases: 6. From germline, CDR1 is MNHEY and CDR2 SVGAGI. The CDR3 DNA is TGTGCCAGCAGTTCAAACCGGGACAGGCTGTTTTTT. The encoded protein is CASSSNRDRLFF.

V and J are TRBV5-1 and TRBJ2-3; 8 positions match TRBD2. V lost 2 bases and J lost 1; bases outside the gene matches: 0. The CDR3 has 14 residues. The germline V gene encodes CDR1 SGHRS and CDR2 YFSETQ. The CDR3 nucleotides are TGCGCCAGCAGCTTACTAGCGGGCACAGATACGCAGTATTTT. Protein product: CASSLLAGTDTQYF.

The chain combines TRBV28 with TRBJ1-5, with 8 bases lining up with TRBD1. Germline V gene sequence: CDR1 MDHEN, CDR2 SYDVKM. The CDR3 contains 16 residues. With 5 bases clipped from V and 5 bases from J, the junction kept 11 bases outside the gene matches. The CDR3 here is CASSRTGRIEDQPQHF. The DNA of the CDR3 is TGTGCCAGCAGTCGGACAGGGAGAATTGAGGATCAGCCCCAGCATTTT.

This clone has only one observation. V is TRBV4-1 and J is TRBJ1-4; no clear D gene. This CDR3 is built from 15 residues. V lost 1 base and J 10 bases, leaving 16 bases between the germline ends. Germline V CDR1 and CDR2: MGHRA, YSYEKL. CDR3 protein: CASSQGSAAFGKLFF. The CDR3 nucleotides read TGCGCCAGCAGCCAAGGTTCGGCAGCGTTCGGAAAACTGTTTTTT.

The chain combines TRBV7-9 with TRBJ2-3, with D unclear. The CDR3 runs 15 residues. Trimming stripped 0 bases from V and 2 bases from J, with 9 bases between. Germline lookup yields CDR1 SEHNR and CDR2 FQNEAQ (reference sequence). DNA of the CDR3: TGTGCCAGCAGCTTAGCCGTCCTAATCACAGATACGCAGTATTTT. Its translation: CASSLAVLITDTQYF.

The rearrangement uses TRBV7-8 and TRBJ2-3; D unclear. From germline, CDR1 is SGHVS and CDR2 FQNEAQ. Trimming cost V 5 bases and J 5 bases, with 8 bases left between them. The CDR3 runs to 12 residues. Here the CDR3 DNA reads TGTGCCAGCAGCGTATCACTAGATACGCAGTATTTT. This sequence encodes CASSVSLDTQYF. Full variable domain (missing parts from reference TRBV7-8 and TRBJ2-3): GAGVSQSPRYKVAKRGQDVALRCDPISGHVSLFWYQQALGQGPEFLTYFQNEAQLDKSGLPSDRFFAERPEGSVSTLKIQRTQQEDSAVYLCASSVSLDTQYFGPGTRLTVL.

The J gene is TRBJ2-2, the V gene TRBV29-1; tentatively, D is TRBD2 (5 bases). Germline V gives CDR1 SQVTM, CDR2 ANQGSEA. Deletions cut 7 bases from V and 2 bases from J, with 8 bases between. The CDR3 sequence is 12 residues long. The CDR3 DNA follows: TGCAGCGGAGGGTTCAACACCGGGGAGCTGTTTTTT. Translated: CSGGFNTGELFF.

This rearrangement joins TRBV27 to TRBJ2-1; D is possibly TRBD2 (5 bases). This CDR3 spans 14 amino acids. CDR1 MNHEY and CDR2 SMNVEV come from the germline V gene (reference sequence). V gave up 2 bases and J gave up 8 bases, with 13 bases separating them. This CDR3 is CASSLGLAGHEQFF. The DNA of the CDR3 is TGTGCCAGCAGTTTAGGTCTAGCCGGCCATGAGCAGTTCTTC.

The V gene is TRBV5-1, the J gene TRBJ2-5; 14 positions match TRBD2. The J segment lost 1 base and the V segment lost 4 bases, leaving 3 bases of the junction unmatched. Germline loops: CDR1 SGHRS, CDR2 YFSETQ. The CDR3 extends over 16 amino acids. The CDR3 sequence is CASSTGTSGGQETQYF. CDR3 sequence (DNA): TGCGCCAGCAGCACAGGGACTAGCGGGGGCCAAGAGACCCAGTACTTC. The full variable domain, completed using reference TRBV5-1 and TRBJ2-5, is KAGVTQTPRYLIKTRGQQVTLSCSPISGHRSVSWYQQTPGQGLQFLFEYFSETQRNKGNFPGRFSGRQFSNSRSEMNVSTLELGDSALYLCASSTGTSGGQETQYFGPGTRLLVL.

The chain couples TRBV6-5 to TRBJ1-1, with a weak D call TRBD1 (6 bases). V was trimmed by 2 bases and J by 3 bases, leaving 13 bases between them. The CDR3 totals 15 residues. The V gene's germline CDR1 is MNHEY and CDR2 SVGAGI. The CDR3 is CASSYTAGEDTEAFF. CDR3 nucleotides: TGTGCCAGCAGTTACACGGCAGGGGAAGACACTGAAGCTTTCTTT.

The rearrangement uses TRBV7-3 and TRBJ1-1; TRBD1 matches 9 bases. The CDR3 runs 15 residues. Germline trimming cut 3 bases from V and 7 bases from J; bases unmatched to any gene: 9. The germline V gene has CDR1 SGHTA and CDR2 FQGTGA. The CDR3 spells CASSFAGQGSGEAFF. DNA of the CDR3: TGTGCCAGCAGCTTTGCGGGACAGGGTAGTGGTGAAGCTTTCTTT.

The gene calls are TRBV5-4 and TRBJ2-1; D is undetermined. CDR3 length: 14 amino acids. Germline CDR1 reads SGHNT; CDR2 reads YYREEE (reference sequence). Trimming cost V 2 bases and J 5 bases, with 11 bases left between them. The CDR3: CASSFRTYDNEQFF. In DNA, the CDR3 is TGTGCCAGCAGCTTTAGAACTTACGACAATGAGCAGTTCTTC.

This sequence joins TRBV6-6 and TRBJ2-7; 12 bases are a match to TRBD2. The CDR3 totals 16 residues. CDR1 and CDR2 from the germline V gene are MNHNY and SVGAGI (reference sequence). V gave up 5 bases and J gave up 4 bases; unmatched junction bases: 9. CDR3 sequence: CASSQTGTSGSYEQYF. The CDR3 DNA is TGTGCCAGCAGTCAGACCGGGACTAGCGGGTCTTACGAGCAGTACTTC.

The V and J genes are TRBV6-2 or TRBV6-3 and TRBJ2-3, with TRBD2 matching 8 bases. V lost 5 bases and J lost 4; bases outside the gene matches: 8. Germline V gene data show CDR1 as MNHEY and CDR2 as SVGEGT. CDR3 length equals 15 residues. In DNA, the CDR3 is TGTGCCAGCAGTGTGAGCGGGAGTTCCGCAGATACGCAGTATTTT. As protein: CASSVSGSSADTQYF.

This sequence joins TRBV15 and TRBJ1-2, with a possible D match to TRBD1 (5 bases). Germline CDR1 LNHNV, CDR2 YYDKDF (reference sequence). Between the trimmed V and J ends, which lost 6 bases and 3 bases, there was a span of 11 bases. The CDR3 is 13 residues long. CDR3 loop: CATSSSRDYGYTF. In DNA form, the CDR3 reads TGTGCCACCAGTTCTTCCAGGGACTATGGCTACACCTTC. Filled out from reference TRBV15 and TRBJ1-2, the complete variable domain reads DAMVIQNPRYQVTQFGKPVTLSCSQTLNHNVMYWYQQKSSQAPKLLFHYYDKDFNNEADTPDNFQSRRPNTSFCFLDIRSPGLGDTAMYLCATSSSRDYGYTFGSGTRLTVV.

The chain employs TRBV2 and TRBJ1-6, with D possibly TRBD1 on 5 matching bases. The germline V gene has CDR1 SNHLY and CDR2 FYNNEI. The CDR3 runs to 15 residues. Trimming removed 1 base at V and 7 bases at J, with 11 bases between. CDR3: CASSEVGAPNSPLHF. CDR3 sequence (DNA): TGTGCCAGCAGTGAAGTAGGGGCCCCCAATTCACCCCTCCACTTT. Variable domain in full (rest from reference TRBV2 and TRBJ1-6): EPEVTQTPSHQVTQMGQEVILRCVPISNHLYFYWYRQILGQKVEFLVSFYNNEISEKSEIFDDQFSVERPDGSNFTLKIRSTKLEDSAMYFCASSEVGAPNSPLHFGNGTRLTVT.

The CDR3 spells CASSSGLNTGELFF. For the CDR3, the DNA is TGTGCCAGCAGCTCCGGGTTAAACACCGGGGAGCTGTTTTTT. The chain has TRBV6-2 or TRBV6-3 and TRBJ2-2, with D hard to call. V was cut by 6 bases and J by 2 bases, with 10 bases left in between. The CDR3 is 14 residues long. Germline V CDR1 and CDR2: MNHEY, SVGEGT.

The V call is TRBV27, the J call TRBJ2-6; D remains ambiguous. CDR1 and CDR2 (germline): MNHEY, SMNVEV (reference sequence). The V gene lost 6 bases and the J gene lost 0 bases, with 6 bases spanning the gap. The CDR3 contains 14 residues. The CDR3 DNA follows: TGTGCCAGCAGAGCGACCTCTGGGGCCAACGTCCTGACTTTC. The encoded protein is CASRATSGANVLTF.

This sequence joins TRBV5-1 and TRBJ1-2, with 9 bases lining up with TRBD1. J gave up 4 bases and V 3 bases, and 7 bases lay outside the gene matches. This CDR3 spans 15 amino acids. Germline CDR1 and CDR2: SGHRS and YFSETQ. In nucleotides, the CDR3 is TGCGCCAGCAGCTCGTCCGGGACAGGGATCTATGGCTACACCTTC. This translates into CASSSSGTGIYGYTF.

This chain joins TRBV7-2 and TRBJ2-2; 7 positions match TRBD1. Trimming removed 6 bases from V and 5 bases from J; junction bases left unmatched: 6. The CDR3 extends over 14 amino acids. The germline CDR1 and CDR2 sequences are SGHTA and FQGNSA. This chain's CDR3 is CASSLIQGTGELFF. The CDR3 nucleotides read TGTGCCAGCAGTCTAATACAGGGGACCGGGGAGCTGTTTTTT. Looking up the rest from reference TRBV7-2 and TRBJ2-2 gives the full variable domain: GAGVSQSPSNKVTEKGKDVELRCDPISGHTALYWYRQSLGQGLEFLIYFQGNSAPDKSGLPSDRFSAERTGGSVSTLTIQRTQQEDSAVYLCASSLIQGTGELFFGEGSRLTVL.

The CDR3 here is CASSGGVTVIQFF. DNA of the CDR3: TGTGCCAGCAGTGGGGGCGTGACCGTAATACAGTTCTTC. The chain combines TRBV28 with TRBJ2-1, with D perhaps matching TRBD1 (6 bases). The CDR3 is 13 amino acids. V gave up 5 bases and J gave up 13 bases, with 18 bases separating them. Germline V lookup: CDR1 MDHEN, CDR2 SYDVKM.

This sequence joins TRBV7-2 and TRBJ1-6, with 9 bases that match TRBD1. The germline CDR1 and CDR2 sequences are SGHTA and FQGNSA. Germline trimming cut 6 bases from V and 8 bases from J; bases unmatched to any gene: 11. The length of the CDR3 is 16 residues. The DNA for the CDR3 is TGTGCCAGCAGTAATTTGCCGGGGACAGGGTATTCACCCCTCCACTTT. Translated: CASSNLPGTGYSPLHF.

This rearrangement joins TRBV24-1 to TRBJ2-7; D call uncertain. The germline CDR1 and CDR2 sequences are KGHDR and SFDVKD. V lost 9 bases to trimming and J lost 0 bases, with 14 bases between them. CDR3 length equals 14 residues. The CDR3 region is CATESSSSSYEQYF. The CDR3 DNA reads TGTGCCACCGAGTCTTCTTCAAGCTCCTACGAGCAGTACTTC.